The source of this T cell receptor beta chain is a study of identical twins. Turning to this clonotype: Its antigen is unidentified.

Study results and caveats: Conclusions rested on cross-sectional statistics rather than following the same donors.

MiXCR, run by TCRdb on the 5' RACE reads, gives a single entry per CDR3 protein. The sample has some 190,000 distinct CDR3 sequences; less than 20% are singletons. Germline V gene data show CDR1 as SGHVS and CDR2 as FNYEAQ. V dropped 4 bases and J dropped 3 bases, with 14 bases sitting between them. The CDR3 length is 15 residues. Only healthy Caucasians were enrolled as donors. The same specimen was also included in a second study, on T cells expressing NK-cell markers. That source adds: Alpha-beta TCR T cells were the sole sorting target in several experiments, owing to an anti-gamma-delta TCR antibody. The leading position in the CD3+CD56-NKG2C+ fraction of a handful of donors also went to these clonotypes.

The chain is built from TRBV7-6 and TRBJ2-3, with D perhaps TRBD1 or TRBD2 (6 bases each). This sequence was found in a woman in her late teens or twenties in good health. Sequencing used CD8+ T cells sorted from blood. The CDR3 loop reads CASSWRGRGTDTQYF. The DNA for the CDR3 is TGTGCCAGCAGCTGGAGGGGCAGGGGTACAGATACGCAGTATTTT.